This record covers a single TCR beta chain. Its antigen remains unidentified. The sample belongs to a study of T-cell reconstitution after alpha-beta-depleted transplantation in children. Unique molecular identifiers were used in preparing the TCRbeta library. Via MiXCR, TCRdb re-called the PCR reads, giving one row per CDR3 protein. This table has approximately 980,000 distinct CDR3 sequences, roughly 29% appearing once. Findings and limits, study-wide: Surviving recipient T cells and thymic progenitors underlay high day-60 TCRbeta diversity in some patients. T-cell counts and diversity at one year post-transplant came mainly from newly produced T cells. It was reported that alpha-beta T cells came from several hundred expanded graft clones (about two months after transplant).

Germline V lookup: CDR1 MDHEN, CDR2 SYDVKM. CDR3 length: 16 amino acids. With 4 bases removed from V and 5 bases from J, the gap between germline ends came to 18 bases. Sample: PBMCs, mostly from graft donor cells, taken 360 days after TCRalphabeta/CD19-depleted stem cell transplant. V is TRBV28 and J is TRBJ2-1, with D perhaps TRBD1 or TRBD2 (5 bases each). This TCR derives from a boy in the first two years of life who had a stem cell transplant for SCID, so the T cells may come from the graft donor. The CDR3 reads CASSWYPDGTHNEQFF. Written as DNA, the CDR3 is TGTGCCAGCAGTTGGTACCCGGACGGGACCCACAATGAGCAGTTCTTC.